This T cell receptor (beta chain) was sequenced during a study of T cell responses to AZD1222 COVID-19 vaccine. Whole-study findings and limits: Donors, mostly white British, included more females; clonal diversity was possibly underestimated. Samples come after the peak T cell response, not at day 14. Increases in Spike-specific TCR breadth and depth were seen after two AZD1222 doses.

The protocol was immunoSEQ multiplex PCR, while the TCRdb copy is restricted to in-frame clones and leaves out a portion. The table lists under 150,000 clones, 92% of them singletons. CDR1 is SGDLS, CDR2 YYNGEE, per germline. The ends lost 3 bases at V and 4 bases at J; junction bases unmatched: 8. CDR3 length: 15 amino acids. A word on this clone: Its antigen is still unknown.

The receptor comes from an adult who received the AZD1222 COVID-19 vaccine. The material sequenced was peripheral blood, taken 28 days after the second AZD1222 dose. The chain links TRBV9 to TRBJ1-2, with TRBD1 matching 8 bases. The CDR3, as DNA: TGTGCCAGCAGCGCTGGGACAGGTCATATCTATGGCTACACCTTC. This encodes CASSAGTGHIYGYTF.